This T cell receptor (beta chain) was retrieved from a study of Ad26.COV2.S vaccination and SARS-CoV-2 variants. On the study more broadly: In the study, Ad26.COV2.S was injected intramuscularly once, or twice 56 days apart. General study results and limits: Measures of TCR breadth and depth may have fallen short of total T cell responses.

Deletions cut 0 bases from V and 5 bases from J, with 14 bases between. From germline, CDR1 is SGHNT and CDR2 YYREEE (reference sequence). This CDR3 contains 15 residues. Clones were read by immunoSEQ multiplex PCR, and TCRdb kept only the in-frame ones, dropping some. The sample contains a few hundred thousand clones, about 83% of which appear only once. Regarding treatment: about 20 received Ad26.COV2.S at low or high dose, single or two shots; five or six received placebo; per-sample allocation not given. Repertoires come from day 63 after the first vaccine or placebo injection. The donor's status was that of an adult aged 18-55 years in Boston. The table lists this clone with a count of one. Its target is unknown.

V usage is TRBV5-4 and J usage is TRBJ2-5; D may correspond to TRBD1 or TRBD2 (6 bases each). The material sequenced was peripheral blood, taken in a trial of Ad26.COV2.S vaccine versus placebo. This clonotype originated in a person aged 18-60 years who received the Ad26.COV2.S COVID-19 vaccine or a placebo. This chain's CDR3 is CASSLVGGWAETQYF. The CDR3 DNA reads TGTGCCAGCAGCTTGGTGGGGGGCTGGGCGGAGACCCAGTACTTC.